These T cell receptor beta chains were read from a single sample in a study of cytomegalovirus exposure and HLA in healthy donors. The table came from immunoSEQ multiplex PCR; TCRdb's copy has only in-frame clones and leaves some out. The sample consists of around 120,000 clones, around 63% of them appearing once. What was sequenced was PBMCs. The source of these receptors is a middle-aged man in good health and CMV-seropositive. Both conserved end residues are part of each CDR3. D genes are given only for firm matches. Clone size is stated in some rows and not others, as once, few, many or a class when expanded.

v_gene	abundance	d_gene	j_gene	CDR3aa	CDR3nt
TRBV14	NA	NA	TRBJ1-3	CASSQVAGSGNTIYF	TGTGCCAGCAGCCAAGTTGCAGGCTCTGGAAACACCATATATTTT
TRBV6-6	few	NA	TRBJ1-5	CASSYFTGTQPQHF	TGTGCCAGCAGTTACTTTACAGGCACCCAGCCCCAGCATTTT
TRBV10-3	NA	NA	TRBJ1-6	CAISGGRELAYNSPLHF	TGTGCCATCAGTGGAGGAAGGGAGCTAGCCTATAATTCACCCCTCCACTTT
TRBV7-9	few	NA	TRBJ2-2	CASSSGEFREIGTGELFF	TGTGCCAGCAGCTCGGGAGAATTCAGGGAAATAGGCACCGGGGAGCTGTTTTTT
TRBV5-4	NA	NA	TRBJ2-7	CASSLAPSRGYEQYF	TGTGCCAGCAGCTTGGCGCCGAGTAGGGGATACGAGCAGTACTTC
TRBV4-3	NA	TRBD1	TRBJ1-2	CASSQETGSGYGYTF	TGCGCCAGCAGCCAAGAGACAGGGTCGGGGTATGGCTACACCTTC
TRBV4-1	NA	TRBD2	TRBJ2-3	CASSLPRLAGSTDTQYF	TGCGCCAGCAGCCTTCCTAGACTAGCGGGAAGTACAGATACGCAGTATTTT
TRBV2	NA	NA	TRBJ1-1	CASRAGQLNTEAFF	TGTGCCAGCAGGGCAGGACAGCTGAACACTGAAGCTTTCTTT
TRBV5-1	NA	NA	TRBJ2-7	CASSVRTDYEQYF	TGCGCCAGCAGCGTCCGGACAGATTACGAGCAGTACTTC
TRBV20-1	NA	NA	TRBJ2-7	CSASHREQYF	TGCAGTGCTAGTCACCGGGAGCAGTACTTC
TRBV7-6	NA	NA	TRBJ1-1	CASSPLVGEDRLNTEAFF	TGTGCCAGCAGCCCCCTGGTGGGGGAGGATAGGTTGAACACTGAAGCTTTCTTT
TRBV10-3	few	TRBD2	TRBJ2-7	CAIGEIFARSGRAYEQYF	TGTGCCATCGGTGAAATTTTCGCCCGAAGCGGGAGGGCCTACGAGCAGTACTTC
TRBV13	few	NA	TRBJ1-1	CASRRGTEAFF	TGTGCCAGCAGGAGGGGGACTGAAGCTTTCTTT
TRBV7-2	NA	NA	TRBJ2-3	CASSPGYIPSTDTQYF	TGTGCCAGCAGCCCGGGGTACATCCCTAGCACAGATACGCAGTATTTT
TRBV27	NA	NA	TRBJ1-5	CASSSRQTNQPQHF	TGTGCCAGCAGTTCCCGACAGACCAATCAGCCCCAGCATTTT
TRBV6-5	few	NA	TRBJ2-1	CASSRLTGDHEQFF	TGTGCCAGCAGTAGACTGACAGGTGACCATGAGCAGTTCTTC
TRBV10-3	NA	NA	TRBJ2-7	CAIRARTVTGSSYEQYF	TGTGCCATCAGGGCCAGGACGGTCACTGGGAGCTCCTACGAGCAGTACTTC
TRBV6-5	NA	NA	TRBJ1-2	CASSYSSAFANYGYTF	TGTGCCAGCAGTTACTCGAGCGCTTTTGCTAACTATGGCTACACCTTC
TRBV5-4	NA	TRBD2	TRBJ2-2	CASSSGGTSIFGELFF	TGTGCCAGCAGCTCCGGGGGGACTAGCATTTTCGGGGAGCTGTTTTTT
TRBV11-2	NA	TRBD1	TRBJ1-6	CASSLSPWQGASSLHF	TGTGCCAGCAGCTTATCCCCCTGGCAGGGGGCTAGTTCCCTCCACTTT
TRBV29-1	NA	NA	TRBJ2-2	CSVEVNYLTGELFF	TGCAGTGTTGAGGTGAACTACCTCACCGGGGAGCTGTTTTTT
TRBV5-1	NA	NA	TRBJ2-3	CASSPSGTDTQYF	TGCGCCAGCAGCCCCAGCGGGACAGATACGCAGTATTTT
TRBV5-1	NA	TRBD2	TRBJ2-5	CASSFGTSGRDFGTQYF	TGCGCCAGCAGCTTCGGGACTAGCGGGAGGGATTTCGGGACCCAGTACTTC
TRBV19	once	TRBD1	TRBJ1-1	CASSLRDRKNTEAFF	TGTGCCAGTAGTTTACGGGACAGAAAGAACACTGAAGCTTTCTTT
TRBV28	NA	TRBD2	TRBJ2-1	CASSIKTSANNEQFF	TGTGCCAGCAGTATAAAAACTAGCGCAAACAATGAGCAGTTCTTC
TRBV27	NA	NA	TRBJ2-3	CASSWGEYDTQYF	TGTGCCAGCAGTTGGGGCGAATACGATACGCAGTATTTT
TRBV7-2	NA	NA	TRBJ2-7	CASSLRTGGVSEQYF	TGTGCCAGCAGCCTACGTACAGGGGGGGTTAGCGAGCAGTACTTC
TRBV19	NA	NA	TRBJ2-3	CASSIHSEASTDTQYF	TGTGCCAGTAGTATCCATAGCGAGGCTAGCACAGATACGCAGTATTTT
TRBV5-1	NA	NA	TRBJ1-6	CASSLGPSGNSPLHF	TGCGCCAGCAGCTTAGGCCCTTCAGGCAATTCACCCCTCCACTTT
TRBV6-5	NA	TRBD1	TRBJ1-1	CASRSQGHGTEAFF	TGTGCCAGCAGGTCACAGGGGCATGGCACTGAAGCTTTCTTT
TRBV10-3	NA	TRBD2	TRBJ2-1	CAISEARGGNEQFF	TGTGCCATCAGTGAGGCCCGGGGGGGGAATGAGCAGTTCTTC
TRBV4-1	NA	TRBD2	TRBJ2-4	CASSQDRVYTSGRIQNIQYF	TGCGCCAGCAGCCAAGATAGGGTCTATACTAGCGGGAGAATCCAAAACATTCAGTACTTC
TRBV5-1	NA	TRBD2	TRBJ2-7	CASSDGDGGAEQYF	TGCGCCAGCAGCGACGGGGACGGGGGGGCCGAGCAGTACTTC
TRBV27	NA	TRBD1	TRBJ2-7	CASSLGQDYEQYF	TGTGCCAGCAGTTTAGGACAGGACTACGAGCAGTACTTC
TRBV19	NA	TRBD1	TRBJ1-1	CASSRGVRALAEAFF	TGTGCCAGTAGCAGGGGGGTCAGGGCTTTAGCTGAAGCTTTCTTT
TRBV27	few	NA	TRBJ1-2	CASSLGGLDGYTF	TGTGCCAGCAGTTTAGGGGGGTTGGATGGCTACACCTTC
TRBV28	few	NA	TRBJ2-2	CASRYSGAGELFF	TGTGCCAGCAGATACTCAGGGGCCGGGGAGCTGTTTTTT
TRBV7-9	once	TRBD1	TRBJ2-7	CASSSGDRGGSYEQYF	TGTGCCAGCAGCTCAGGGGACAGGGGAGGATCCTACGAGCAGTACTTC
TRBV4-1	NA	NA	TRBJ1-4	CASSQDEQGNEKLFF	TGCGCCAGCAGCCAAGACGAACAGGGTAATGAAAAACTGTTTTTT
TRBV6-1	NA	TRBD2	TRBJ2-7	CASSDDPGLAGRFEQYF	TGTGCCAGCAGTGACGACCCGGGACTAGCGGGTAGGTTCGAGCAGTACTTC
TRBV28	NA	NA	TRBJ1-2	CASRPNRLQEPYGYTF	TGTGCCAGCAGGCCGAACAGGCTTCAGGAGCCCTATGGCTACACCTTC
TRBV4-3	NA	TRBD2	TRBJ2-1	CASSQGRASGRAALVGEQFF	TGCGCCAGCAGCCAAGGGCGGGCTAGCGGGAGGGCCGCATTGGTGGGTGAGCAGTTCTTC
TRBV7-2	few	TRBD1	TRBJ2-7	CASSLGTGVGEQYF	TGTGCCAGCAGCTTAGGGACAGGGGTCGGCGAGCAGTACTTC